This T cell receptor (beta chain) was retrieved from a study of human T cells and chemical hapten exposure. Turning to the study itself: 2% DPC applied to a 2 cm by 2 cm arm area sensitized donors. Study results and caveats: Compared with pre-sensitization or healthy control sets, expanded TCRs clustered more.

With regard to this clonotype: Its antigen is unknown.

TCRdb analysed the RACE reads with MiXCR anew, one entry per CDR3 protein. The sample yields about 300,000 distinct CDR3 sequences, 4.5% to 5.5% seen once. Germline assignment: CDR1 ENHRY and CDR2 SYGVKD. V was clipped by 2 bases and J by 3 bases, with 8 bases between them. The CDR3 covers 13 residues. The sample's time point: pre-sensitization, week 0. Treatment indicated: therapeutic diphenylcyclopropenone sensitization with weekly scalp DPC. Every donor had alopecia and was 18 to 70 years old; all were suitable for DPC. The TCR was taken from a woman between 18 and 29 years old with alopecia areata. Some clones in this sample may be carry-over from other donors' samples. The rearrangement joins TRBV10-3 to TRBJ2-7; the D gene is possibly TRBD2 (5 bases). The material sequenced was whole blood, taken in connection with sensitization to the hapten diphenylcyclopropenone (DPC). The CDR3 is CAISEDGVYEQYF. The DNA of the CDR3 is TGTGCCATCAGTGAGGACGGGGTCTACGAGCAGTACTTC.